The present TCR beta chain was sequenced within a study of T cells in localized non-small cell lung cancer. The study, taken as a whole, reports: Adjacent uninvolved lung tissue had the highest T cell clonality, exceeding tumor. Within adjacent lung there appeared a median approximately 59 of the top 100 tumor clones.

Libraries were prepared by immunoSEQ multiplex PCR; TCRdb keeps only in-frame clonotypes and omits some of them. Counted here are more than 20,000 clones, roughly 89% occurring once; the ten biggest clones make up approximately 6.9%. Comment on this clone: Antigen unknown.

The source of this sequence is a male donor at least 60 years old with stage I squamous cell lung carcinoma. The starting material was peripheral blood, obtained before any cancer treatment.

The CDR3 DNA reads TGTGCCAGCAGCCCAAGACAGGGCTTCAATGAAAAACTGTTTTTT. Translation: CASSPRQGFNEKLFF. V gene TRBV14 combines with J gene TRBJ1-4; 7 nucleotides match TRBD1. The ends lost 4 bases at V and 5 bases at J; junction bases unmatched: 7. This CDR3 is 15 amino acids long. The germline V gene encodes CDR1 SGHDN and CDR2 FVKESK.